These T cell receptor beta chains were read from a single sample in a study of T cell responses to AZD1222 COVID-19 vaccine. Measured with immunoSEQ multiplex PCR; TCRdb has only the in-frame clones, and not every one. The data hold more than 120,000 clones, with roughly 92% observed a single time. Sequenced here: peripheral blood, sampled 28 days after the second AZD1222 dose. The receptors here all came from an adult who received the AZD1222 COVID-19 vaccine. Each CDR3 is given with its conserved first and last residue. Fields, in order: clone size, D gene, V gene, J gene, CDR3 DNA, CDR3 protein. A D gene is named only where the DNA matches it firmly. Expanded clones are given a class, and other clones once, few, many or no size at all.

size: -; D: -; V: TRBV5-4; J: TRBJ2-2; DNA: TGTGCCAGCAGCTTCCGTGGAGGGGGGGGCACCGGGGAGCTGTTTTTT; CDR3: CASSFRGGGGTGELFF
size: -; D: TRBD1; V: TRBV27; J: TRBJ1-2; DNA: TGTGCCAGCAGTTTCGTGACAGGGGGCGTCTATGGCTACACCTTC; CDR3: CASSFVTGGVYGYTF
size: -; D: -; V: TRBV30; J: TRBJ2-2; DNA: TGTGCCTGGATGGCGGGACCGAACACCGGGGAGCTGTTTTTT; CDR3: CAWMAGPNTGELFF
size: few; D: -; V: TRBV4-1; J: TRBJ2-7; DNA: TGCGCCAGCAGCCAAGAAGCGTTACACTCCTACGAGCAGTACTTC; CDR3: CASSQEALHSYEQYF
size: -; D: -; V: TRBV3-1/TRBV3-2; J: TRBJ1-3; DNA: TGTGCCAGCAGCCAAGCTCTGGCAGGGACTGGAAACACCATATATTTT; CDR3: CASSQALAGTGNTIYF
size: -; D: -; V: TRBV28; J: TRBJ1-2; DNA: TGTGCCAGCAGTTTGCGGAGCCATGGCTACACCTTC; CDR3: CASSLRSHGYTF
size: -; D: TRBD1; V: TRBV7-9; J: TRBJ1-2; DNA: TGTGCCAGCAGCTTAGTGGAGACAGGGGAAAAGGAGCACTTC; CDR3: CASSLVETGEKEHF
size: once; D: -; V: TRBV15; J: TRBJ2-4; DNA: TGTGCCACCAGCAGAGAGACATTACTAGCCAAAAACATTCAGTACTTC; CDR3: CATSRETLLAKNIQYF
size: -; D: -; V: TRBV6-2/TRBV6-3; J: TRBJ1-3; DNA: TGTGCCAGCAGTCGCGACACGGACACGACTGGAAACACCATATATTTT; CDR3: CASSRDTDTTGNTIYF
size: -; D: -; V: TRBV6-5; J: TRBJ2-1; DNA: TGTGCCAGCAGTTACTCGCCCGGTACCGGGACGGAGCAGTTCTTC; CDR3: CASSYSPGTGTEQFF
size: -; D: TRBD2; V: TRBV19; J: TRBJ2-1; DNA: TGTGCCAGTAGTCCCGGGACTAGCGGTTACAATGAGCAGTTCTTC; CDR3: CASSPGTSGYNEQFF
size: -; D: TRBD2; V: TRBV2; J: TRBJ2-3; DNA: TGTGCCAGCACCAGACTAGCGGGGCGCACAGATACGCAGTATTTT; CDR3: CASTRLAGRTDTQYF
size: -; D: TRBD1; V: TRBV3-1/TRBV3-2; J: TRBJ1-2; DNA: TGTGCCAGCAGCCAAGATTTGGGACAGCAATACACCTTC; CDR3: CASSQDLGQQYTF
size: once; D: TRBD2; V: TRBV29-1; J: TRBJ2-1; DNA: TGCAGCGTTGGGGCTAGCGGCCCCTACAATGAGCAGTTCTTC; CDR3: CSVGASGPYNEQFF
size: -; D: -; V: TRBV19; J: TRBJ1-2; DNA: TGTGCCAGTAGTATAGGGAACGGTGGCTACACCTTC; CDR3: CASSIGNGGYTF
size: -; D: -; V: TRBV7-9; J: TRBJ2-1; DNA: TGTGCCAGCAGCTTAGCCCTTCGGGGGAGTAATGAGCAGTTCTTC; CDR3: CASSLALRGSNEQFF
size: -; D: -; V: TRBV27; J: TRBJ1-1; DNA: TGTGCCAGCTGGCGCCGGGCCGGGAACACTGAAGCTTTCTTT; CDR3: CASWRRAGNTEAFF
size: once; D: -; V: TRBV19; J: TRBJ1-1; DNA: TGTGCCAGTAGTCCCGGCACTGAAGCTTTCTTT; CDR3: CASSPGTEAFF
size: -; D: -; V: TRBV28; J: TRBJ1-2; DNA: TGTGCCAGCGGATCGGGGTTAGGGCATGGCTACACCTTC; CDR3: CASGSGLGHGYTF
size: -; D: TRBD2; V: TRBV11-2; J: TRBJ2-1; DNA: TGTGCCAGCAGCTTCTCACTAGCGGTTAATGAGCAGTTCTTC; CDR3: CASSFSLAVNEQFF
size: -; D: -; V: TRBV6-4; J: TRBJ1-1; DNA: TGTGCCAGCAGTGACTTCCCTACACAGGGCAGGGGCGAAGCTTTCTTT; CDR3: CASSDFPTQGRGEAFF
size: -; D: TRBD1; V: TRBV18; J: TRBJ1-1; DNA: TGTGCCAGCTCACCACCGTCTAGGGGGCTAATTATGAACACTGAAGCTTTCTTT; CDR3: CASSPPSRGLIMNTEAFF
size: -; D: -; V: TRBV5-1; J: TRBJ2-3; DNA: TGCGCCAGCAGCTTGGGGCAGGGTAGCACAGATACGCAGTATTTT; CDR3: CASSLGQGSTDTQYF
size: -; D: -; V: TRBV7-8; J: TRBJ1-2; DNA: TGTGCCAGCAGCCCTACTTTAGGAGGGAACTATGGCTACACCTTC; CDR3: CASSPTLGGNYGYTF
size: -; D: -; V: TRBV19; J: TRBJ1-5; DNA: TGTGCCGCGAACCAGGGGTCTAGCAATCAGCCCCAGCATTTT; CDR3: CAANQGSSNQPQHF
size: -; D: -; V: TRBV28; J: TRBJ1-2; DNA: TGTGCCAGCAGCCCCATTTTGGCACCCTATGGCTACACCTTC; CDR3: CASSPILAPYGYTF
size: -; D: -; V: TRBV15; J: TRBJ2-7; DNA: TGTGCCACCAGCAGAGAGACGCGTGGGGCTCTTGGCGAGCAGTACTTC; CDR3: CATSRETRGALGEQYF
size: -; D: TRBD1; V: TRBV19; J: TRBJ1-5; DNA: TGTGCCACTAAACCGGGACAGGGCAATCAGCCCCAGCATTTT; CDR3: CATKPGQGNQPQHF
size: -; D: TRBD1; V: TRBV9; J: TRBJ1-2; DNA: TGTGCCAGCAGCGTAGCTAGGCCGGGACAGGGAGATGGCTACACCTTC; CDR3: CASSVARPGQGDGYTF
size: -; D: TRBD2; V: TRBV3-1/TRBV3-2; J: TRBJ2-5; DNA: TGTGCCAGCAGCCTCCCGGGAGGCGAGACCCAGTACTTC; CDR3: CASSLPGGETQYF
size: -; D: TRBD2; V: TRBV24-1; J: TRBJ2-1; DNA: TGTGCCACCAGTACTGGCCTAGCGGGAGGTTACAATGAGCAGTTCTTC; CDR3: CATSTGLAGGYNEQFF
size: -; D: -; V: TRBV6-6; J: TRBJ2-2; DNA: TGTGCCAGCAGTTATACAGCCAACGCGAACACCGGGGAGCTGTTTTTT; CDR3: CASSYTANANTGELFF
size: -; D: TRBD2; V: TRBV2; J: TRBJ2-1; DNA: TGTGCCAGCAGTGACGGGGACTACTACAATGAGCAGTTCTTC; CDR3: CASSDGDYYNEQFF
size: -; D: TRBD1; V: TRBV6-5; J: TRBJ2-2; DNA: TGTGCCAGCAGCTCAGGGGGACCCACCGGGGAGCTGTTTTTT; CDR3: CASSSGGPTGELFF
size: once; D: -; V: TRBV29-1; J: TRBJ2-1; DNA: TGCAGCGTTGAGCCTCCCGAGCTATACAATGAGCAGTTCTTC; CDR3: CSVEPPELYNEQFF
size: -; D: -; V: TRBV27; J: TRBJ1-1; DNA: TGTGCCAGCAGTTCCCCACCCAGGCGGGGTGAAGCTTTCTTT; CDR3: CASSSPPRRGEAFF
size: few; D: TRBD2; V: TRBV2; J: TRBJ2-2; DNA: TGTGCCGGCGGGAGGCGGGGGGACACCGGGGAGCTGTTTTTT; CDR3: CAGGRRGDTGELFF
size: -; D: -; V: TRBV19; J: TRBJ1-2; DNA: TGTGCCAGTAGTATCCGCAGGGATAACTATGGCTACACCTTC; CDR3: CASSIRRDNYGYTF
size: -; D: TRBD2; V: TRBV5-1; J: TRBJ2-5; DNA: TGCGCCAGCAGCTTGGTAGGACTAGCGGGGCCTGAAGAGACCCAGTACTTC; CDR3: CASSLVGLAGPEETQYF
size: -; D: -; V: TRBV27; J: TRBJ2-1; DNA: TGTGCCAGCAGTTTAGGCAGCCACCTCGGGTACAATGAGCAGTTCTTC; CDR3: CASSLGSHLGYNEQFF
size: -; D: -; V: TRBV3-1/TRBV3-2; J: TRBJ1-5; DNA: TGTGCCAGCAGCCCTCAAGCCGGGAATCAGCCCCAGCATTTT; CDR3: CASSPQAGNQPQHF
size: -; D: -; V: TRBV19; J: TRBJ1-1; DNA: TGTGCCAGTAGTGGAGCCGCAGAAGCTTTCTTT; CDR3: CASSGAAEAFF
size: -; D: -; V: TRBV10-2; J: TRBJ2-2; DNA: TGCGCCAGCATCACAGGGTGGAGCGGGGAGCTGTTTTTT; CDR3: CASITGWSGELFF
size: -; D: -; V: TRBV6-4; J: TRBJ2-7; DNA: TGTGCCAGCAGTGTCCCCCGGCAGGGAACCTACGAGCAGTACTTC; CDR3: CASSVPRQGTYEQYF
size: -; D: TRBD2; V: TRBV24-1; J: TRBJ2-3; DNA: TGTGCCACCAGTGATCAACGGGAGGAACCAGATACGCAGTATTTT; CDR3: CATSDQREEPDTQYF
size: -; D: -; V: TRBV5-8; J: TRBJ1-2; DNA: TGTGCCAGCACTCTCAGTGGGAGCTATGGCTACACCTTC; CDR3: CASTLSGSYGYTF
size: -; D: TRBD1; V: TRBV19; J: TRBJ1-1; DNA: TGTGCCAGTAGTTCCAGAGGGACAGGGGTTACTGAAGCTTTCTTT; CDR3: CASSSRGTGVTEAFF
size: -; D: TRBD1; V: TRBV18; J: TRBJ1-4; DNA: TGTGCCAGCTCACCACTACAGGGGGGAGAAAAACTGTTTTTT; CDR3: CASSPLQGGEKLFF